This T cell receptor beta chain was profiled in a study of blood T cell repertoires in COVID-19. From germline, CDR1 is SGHRS and CDR2 YFSETQ. J lost 5 bases, V lost 0 bases, and 6 bases had no gene match. The CDR3 length is 16 residues. Generated by immunoSEQ multiplex PCR, the TCRdb table keeps only in-frame clones and is missing some. Among approximately 130,000 clones listed, roughly four fifths were seen once. This clonotype was sampled from a human donor in a cohort sampled during active COVID-19. This chain connects TRBV5-1 to TRBJ2-3, with 10 bases lining up with TRBD2. The sequencing input was peripheral blood. The CDR3 DNA reads as TGCGCCAGCAGCTTGGTCGGACTAGCGGAGGAAGATACGCAGTATTTT. Translated, it gives CASSLVGLAEEDTQYF.